Given below is one T cell receptor (beta chain) in context. What it binds is not known. This CDR3 region has 14 residues. Trimming took 3 bases from V and 8 from J, leaving 13 bases between them. The germline V gene has CDR1 SNHLY and CDR2 FYNNEI. The data stem from a study of cytomegalovirus exposure and HLA in healthy donors. Study findings and constraints: Cytomegalovirus status was reportedly diagnosed by the classifier with high sensitivity and specificity.

In the PCR, 60 Vbeta and 13 Jbeta primers were used. Clones were read by immunoSEQ multiplex PCR, and TCRdb kept only the in-frame ones, dropping some. The ten top clones account for roughly 5%, within a sample of 75,000 to 95,000 clones. The sequence came from a man younger than 45 in good health and CMV-seronegative. This chain links TRBV2 with TRBJ2-2, with D possibly TRBD1 on 6 matching bases. The source material was PBMCs. For the CDR3, the DNA is TGTGCCAGCAGTGATTTGGGACAACGGGGGGAGCTGTTTTTT. Translating gives CASSDLGQRGELFF.